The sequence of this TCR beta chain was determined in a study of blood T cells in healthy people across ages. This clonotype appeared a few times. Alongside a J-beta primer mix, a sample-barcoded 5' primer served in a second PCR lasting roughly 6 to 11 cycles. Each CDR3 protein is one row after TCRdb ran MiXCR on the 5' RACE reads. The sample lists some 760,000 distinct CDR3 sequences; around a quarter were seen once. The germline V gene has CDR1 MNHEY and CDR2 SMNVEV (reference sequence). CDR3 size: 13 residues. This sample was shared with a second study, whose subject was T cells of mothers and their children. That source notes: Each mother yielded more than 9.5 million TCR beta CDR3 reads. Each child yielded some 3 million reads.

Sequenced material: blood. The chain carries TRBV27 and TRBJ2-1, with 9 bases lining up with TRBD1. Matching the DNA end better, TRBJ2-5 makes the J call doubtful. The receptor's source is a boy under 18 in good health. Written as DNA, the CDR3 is TGTGCCAGCAGTTCAGACAGGGGGGGGACCCAGTACTTC. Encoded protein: CASSSDRGGTQYF.